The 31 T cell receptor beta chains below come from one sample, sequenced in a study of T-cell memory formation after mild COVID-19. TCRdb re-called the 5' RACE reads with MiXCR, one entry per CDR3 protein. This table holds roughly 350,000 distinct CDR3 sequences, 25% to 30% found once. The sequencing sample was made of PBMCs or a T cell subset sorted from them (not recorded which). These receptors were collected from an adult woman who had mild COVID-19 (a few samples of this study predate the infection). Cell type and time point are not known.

CDR3 DNA sequence: TGCGCCAGCAGCCAAGACGGCGGGGCAACTAATGAAAAACTGTTTTTT. As protein: CASSQDGGATNEKLFF. The genes are TRBV4-3 and TRBJ1-4, with D unclear. The germline V gene has CDR1 LGHNA and CDR2 YSLEER. The CDR3 has 16 residues. Trimming stripped 0 bases from V and 0 bases from J, with 8 bases between.

This chain's CDR3 is CASSEWASGDEQYF. The CDR3 nucleotides are TGTGCCAGCAGTGAATGGGCTAGCGGGGACGAGCAGTACTTC. This chain links TRBV25-1 with TRBJ2-7, with TRBD2 matching 9 bases. The germline gives CDR1 MGHDK, CDR2 SYGVNS. With V trimmed by 1 base and J by 5 bases, 3 bases remained unmatched. The CDR3 is 14 amino acids.

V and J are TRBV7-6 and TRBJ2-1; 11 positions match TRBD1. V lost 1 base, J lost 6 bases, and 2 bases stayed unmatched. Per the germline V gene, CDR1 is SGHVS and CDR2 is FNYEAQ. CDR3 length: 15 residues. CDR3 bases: TGTGCCAGCAGCTTAGGAGGGACAGGGGGCAATGAGCAGTTCTTC. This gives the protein CASSLGGTGGNEQFF.

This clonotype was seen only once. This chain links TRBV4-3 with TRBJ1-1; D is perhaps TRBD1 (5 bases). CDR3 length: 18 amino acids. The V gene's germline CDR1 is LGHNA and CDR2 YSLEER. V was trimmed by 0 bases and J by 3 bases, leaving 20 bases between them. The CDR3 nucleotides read TGCGCCAGCAGCCAAGAGCTAGGAGGAGGGACTCTAGACACTGAAGCTTTCTTT. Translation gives CASSQELGGGTLDTEAFF.

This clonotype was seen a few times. The CDR3 loop reads CATSRDHLISTGELFF. The CDR3 DNA reads as TGTGCCACCAGCAGAGATCATCTTATATCCACCGGGGAGCTGTTTTTT. The J gene is TRBJ2-2, the V gene TRBV15, with D uncertain. The CDR3 is 16 residues long. Germline V gene lookup returns CDR1 LNHNV and CDR2 YYDKDF (reference sequence). Trimming stripped 0 bases from V and 4 bases from J, with 12 bases between. Full variable domain (remainder filled in from reference TRBV15 and TRBJ2-2): DAMVIQNPRYQVTQFGKPVTLSCSQTLNHNVMYWYQQKSSQAPKLLFHYYDKDFNNEADTPDNFQSRRPNTSFCFLDIRSPGLGDTAMYLCATSRDHLISTGELFFGEGSRLTVL.

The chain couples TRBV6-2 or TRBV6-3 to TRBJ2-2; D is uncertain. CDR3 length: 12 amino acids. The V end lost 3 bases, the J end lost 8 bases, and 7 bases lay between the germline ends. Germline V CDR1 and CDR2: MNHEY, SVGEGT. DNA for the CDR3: TGTGCCAGCAGTTATATAGGGGGGGAGCTGTTTTTT. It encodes CASSYIGGELFF.

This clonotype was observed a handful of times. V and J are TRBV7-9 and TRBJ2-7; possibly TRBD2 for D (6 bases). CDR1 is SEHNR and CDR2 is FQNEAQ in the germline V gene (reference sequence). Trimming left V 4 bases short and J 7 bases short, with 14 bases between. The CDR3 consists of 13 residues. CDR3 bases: TGTGCCAGCAGCTCATCGGGACTTGAAGAGCAGTACTTC. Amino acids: CASSSSGLEEQYF.

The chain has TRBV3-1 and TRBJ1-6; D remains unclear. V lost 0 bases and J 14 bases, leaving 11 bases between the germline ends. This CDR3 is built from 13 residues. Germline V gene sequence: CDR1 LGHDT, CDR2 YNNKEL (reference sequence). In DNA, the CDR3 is TGTGCCAGCAGCCAAGACGTCCCGGGGACCCTCCACTTT. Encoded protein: CASSQDVPGTLHF. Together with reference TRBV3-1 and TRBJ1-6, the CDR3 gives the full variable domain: DTAVSQTPKYLVTQMGNDKSIKCEQNLGHDTMYWYKQDSKKFLKIMFSYNNKELIINETVPNRFSPKSPDKAHLNLHINSLELGDSAVYFCASSQDVPGTLHFGNGTRLTVT.

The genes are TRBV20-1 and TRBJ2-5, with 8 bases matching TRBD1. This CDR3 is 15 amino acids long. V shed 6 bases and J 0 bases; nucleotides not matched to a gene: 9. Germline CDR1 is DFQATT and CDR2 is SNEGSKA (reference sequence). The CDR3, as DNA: TGCAGTGCCGCACGGACAGGGACGTACCAAGAGACCCAGTACTTC. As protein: CSAARTGTYQETQYF.

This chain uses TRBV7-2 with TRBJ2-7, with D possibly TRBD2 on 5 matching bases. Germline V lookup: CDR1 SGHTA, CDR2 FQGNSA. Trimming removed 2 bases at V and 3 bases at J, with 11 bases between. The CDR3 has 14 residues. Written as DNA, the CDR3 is TGTGCCAGCAGCTTACAGGAGGAACTCTACGAGCAGTACTTC. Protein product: CASSLQEELYEQYF.

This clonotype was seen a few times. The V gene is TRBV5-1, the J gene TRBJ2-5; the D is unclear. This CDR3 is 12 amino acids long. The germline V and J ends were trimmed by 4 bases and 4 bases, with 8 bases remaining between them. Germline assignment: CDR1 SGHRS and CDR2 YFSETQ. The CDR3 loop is CASSPWGETQYF. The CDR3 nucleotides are TGCGCCAGCAGCCCCTGGGGAGAGACCCAGTACTTC.

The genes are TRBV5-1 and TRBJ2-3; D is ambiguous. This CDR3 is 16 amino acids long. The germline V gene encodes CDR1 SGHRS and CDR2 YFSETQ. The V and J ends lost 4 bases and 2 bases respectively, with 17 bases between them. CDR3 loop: CASSLDTMGPTDTQYF. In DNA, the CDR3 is TGCGCCAGCAGCCTAGATACCATGGGCCCCACAGATACGCAGTATTTT.

DNA for the CDR3: TGTGCCAGCAGCCAAAACCGGGGGGCCCAGGGCTACACCTTC. It yields the protein CASSQNRGAQGYTF. The chain couples TRBV3-1 to TRBJ1-2; D might be TRBD1 (6 bases). Germline V gives CDR1 LGHDT, CDR2 YNNKEL (reference sequence). CDR3 length: 14 residues. V was clipped by 2 bases and J by 8 bases, with 15 bases between them.

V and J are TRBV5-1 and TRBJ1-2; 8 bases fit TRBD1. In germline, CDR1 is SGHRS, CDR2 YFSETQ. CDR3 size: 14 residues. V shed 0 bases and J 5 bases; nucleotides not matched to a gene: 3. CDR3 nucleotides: TGCGCCAGCAGCTTGGATGGACAGGGTTATGGCTACACCTTC. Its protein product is CASSLDGQGYGYTF.

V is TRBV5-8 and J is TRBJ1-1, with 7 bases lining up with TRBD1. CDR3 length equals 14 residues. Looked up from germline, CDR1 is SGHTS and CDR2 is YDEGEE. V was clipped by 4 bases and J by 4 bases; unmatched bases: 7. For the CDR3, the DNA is TGTGCCAGCAGCCTATACAGGGGTCTCACTGAAGCTTTCTTT. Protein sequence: CASSLYRGLTEAFF.

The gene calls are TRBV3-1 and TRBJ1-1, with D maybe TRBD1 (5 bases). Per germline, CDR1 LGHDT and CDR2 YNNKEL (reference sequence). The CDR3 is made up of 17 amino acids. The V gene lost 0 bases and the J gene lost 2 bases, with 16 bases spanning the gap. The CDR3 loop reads CASSQDIGERGNTEAFF. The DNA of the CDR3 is TGTGCCAGCAGCCAAGATATAGGGGAACGAGGAAACACTGAAGCTTTCTTT.

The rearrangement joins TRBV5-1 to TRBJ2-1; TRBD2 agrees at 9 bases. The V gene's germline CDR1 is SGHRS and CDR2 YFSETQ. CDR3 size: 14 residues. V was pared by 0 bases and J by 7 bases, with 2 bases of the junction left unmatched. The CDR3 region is CASSLERGANEQFF. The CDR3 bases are TGCGCCAGCAGCTTGGAGCGGGGGGCTAATGAGCAGTTCTTC. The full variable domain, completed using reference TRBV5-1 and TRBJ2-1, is KAGVTQTPRYLIKTRGQQVTLSCSPISGHRSVSWYQQTPGQGLQFLFEYFSETQRNKGNFPGRFSGRQFSNSRSEMNVSTLELGDSALYLCASSLERGANEQFFGPGTRLTVL.

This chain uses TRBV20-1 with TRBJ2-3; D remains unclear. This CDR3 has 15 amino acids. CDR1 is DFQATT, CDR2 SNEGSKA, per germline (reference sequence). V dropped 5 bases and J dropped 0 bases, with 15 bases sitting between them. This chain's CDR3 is CSADRPTTSTDTQYF. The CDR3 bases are TGCAGTGCTGACCGGCCCACTACTAGCACAGATACGCAGTATTTT.

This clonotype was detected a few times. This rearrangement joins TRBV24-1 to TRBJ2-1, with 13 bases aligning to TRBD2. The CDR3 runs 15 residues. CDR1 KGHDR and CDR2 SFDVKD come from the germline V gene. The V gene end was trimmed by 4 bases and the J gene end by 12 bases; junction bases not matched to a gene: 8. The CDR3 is CATSDTTSGRARQFF. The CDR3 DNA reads TGTGCCACCAGTGACACTACTAGCGGGAGGGCCCGGCAGTTCTTC.

Here the CDR3 DNA reads TGCGCCAGCAGCCGGAGCGGGGGGGCGCAGTCCTACGAGCAGTACTTC. Translated: CASSRSGGAQSYEQYF. The chain links TRBV4-1 to TRBJ2-7; the match to TRBD2 covers 10 bases. The CDR3 extends over 16 amino acids. V was pared by 4 bases and J by 1 base, with 7 bases of the junction left unmatched. Per the germline V gene, CDR1 is MGHRA and CDR2 is YSYEKL.

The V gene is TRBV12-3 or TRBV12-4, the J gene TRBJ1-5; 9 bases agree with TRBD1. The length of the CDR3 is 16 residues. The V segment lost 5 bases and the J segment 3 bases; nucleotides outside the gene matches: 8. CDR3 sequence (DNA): TGTGCCAGCAGTCCCGGACAGGGGTTAGACAATCAGCCCCAGCATTTT. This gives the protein CASSPGQGLDNQPQHF.

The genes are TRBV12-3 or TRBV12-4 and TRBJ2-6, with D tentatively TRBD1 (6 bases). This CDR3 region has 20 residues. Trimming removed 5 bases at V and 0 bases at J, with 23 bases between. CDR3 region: CASSPESYGTFLSGANVLTF. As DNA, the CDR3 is TGTGCCAGCAGTCCAGAAAGCTACGGGACATTTCTCTCTGGGGCCAACGTCCTGACTTTC.

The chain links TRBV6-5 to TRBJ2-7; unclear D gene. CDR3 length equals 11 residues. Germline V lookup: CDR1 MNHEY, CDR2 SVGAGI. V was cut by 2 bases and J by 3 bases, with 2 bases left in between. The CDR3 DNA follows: TGTGCCAGCAGTTACCTCTACGAGCAGTACTTC. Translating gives CASSYLYEQYF.

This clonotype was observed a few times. This chain's CDR3 is CASSSRLAGGTVGFF. The CDR3 region has the DNA TGTGCCAGCAGTTCAAGACTAGCGGGAGGGACGGTCGGTTTCTTC. The chain recombines TRBV12-3 or TRBV12-4 with TRBJ2-1, with 14 bases aligning to TRBD2. Trimming took 4 bases from V and 16 from J; bases not matched to a gene: 12. CDR3 length: 15 amino acids.

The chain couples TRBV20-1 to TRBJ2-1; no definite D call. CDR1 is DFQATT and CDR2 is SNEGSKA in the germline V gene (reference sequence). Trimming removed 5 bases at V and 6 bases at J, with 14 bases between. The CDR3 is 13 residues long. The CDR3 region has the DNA TGCAGTGCTTCGGATCTTTGGTTCAATGAGCAGTTCTTC. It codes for CSASDLWFNEQFF.

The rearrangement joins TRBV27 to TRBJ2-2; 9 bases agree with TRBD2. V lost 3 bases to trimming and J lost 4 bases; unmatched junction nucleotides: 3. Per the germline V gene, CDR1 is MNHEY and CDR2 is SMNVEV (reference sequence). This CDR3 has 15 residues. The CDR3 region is CASSFLTSGTGELFF. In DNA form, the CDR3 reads TGTGCCAGCAGTTTTTTGACTAGCGGCACCGGGGAGCTGTTTTTT.

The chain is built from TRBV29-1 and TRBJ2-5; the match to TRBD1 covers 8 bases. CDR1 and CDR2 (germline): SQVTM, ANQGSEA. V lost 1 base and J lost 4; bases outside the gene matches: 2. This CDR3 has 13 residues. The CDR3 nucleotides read TGCAGCGTTGAAGGACAGGGGTTAGAGACCCAGTACTTC. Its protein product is CSVEGQGLETQYF.

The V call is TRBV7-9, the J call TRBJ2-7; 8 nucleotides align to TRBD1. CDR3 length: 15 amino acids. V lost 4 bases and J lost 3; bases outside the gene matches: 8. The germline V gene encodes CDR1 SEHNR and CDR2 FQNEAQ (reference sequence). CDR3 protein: CASSSDRGPFYEQYF. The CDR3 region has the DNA TGTGCCAGCAGCTCCGACAGGGGCCCCTTCTACGAGCAGTACTTC. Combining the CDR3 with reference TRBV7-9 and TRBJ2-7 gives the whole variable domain DTGVSQNPRHKITKRGQNVTFRCDPISEHNRLYWYRQTLGQGPEFLTYFQNEAQLEKSRLLSDRFSAERPKGSFSTLEIQRTEQGDSAMYLCASSSDRGPFYEQYFGPGTRLTVT.

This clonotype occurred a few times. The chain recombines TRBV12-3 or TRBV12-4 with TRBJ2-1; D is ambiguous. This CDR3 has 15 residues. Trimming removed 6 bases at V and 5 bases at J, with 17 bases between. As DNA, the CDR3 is TGTGCCAGCAGCCGGCGCGCAGTGGAAAACAATGAGCAGTTCTTC. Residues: CASSRRAVENNEQFF.

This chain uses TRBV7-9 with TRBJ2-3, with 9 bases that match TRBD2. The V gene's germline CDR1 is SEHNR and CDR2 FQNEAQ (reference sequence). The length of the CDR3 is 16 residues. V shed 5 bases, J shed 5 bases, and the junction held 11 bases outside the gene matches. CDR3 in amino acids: CASSPPRGGAEDTQYF. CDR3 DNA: TGTGCCAGCAGCCCCCCTCGCGGGGGGGCGGAAGATACGCAGTATTTT.

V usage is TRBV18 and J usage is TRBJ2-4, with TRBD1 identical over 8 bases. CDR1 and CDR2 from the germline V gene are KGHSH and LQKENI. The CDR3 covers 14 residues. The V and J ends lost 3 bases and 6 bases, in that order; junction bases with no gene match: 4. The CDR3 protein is CASSPTGQGNIQYF. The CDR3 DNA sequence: TGTGCCAGCTCACCGACCGGACAGGGAAACATTCAGTACTTC.